This T cell receptor (beta chain) was captured in a study of early T cells in non-severe SARS-CoV-2 infection. Background on the study: Chains were unpaired, as sequencing was done on bulk RNA from unsorted whole blood. Study results and caveats: Database matching using VDJdb favored anti-spike CD8 responses, with private and CD4 specificities left missing.

Many counts were recorded for this clonotype. The antigen remains unidentified. Attachment of unique molecular identifiers to individual cDNA molecules was performed. TCRdb analysed the 5' RACE reads with MiXCR anew, one entry per CDR3 protein. Of tens of thousands of distinct CDR3 sequences in the sample, about a tenth were seen once. The CDR3 runs 13 residues. V shed 5 bases and J 8 bases; nucleotides not matched to a gene: 8. The chain links TRBV12-3 or TRBV12-4 to TRBJ1-2, with 7 bases identical to TRBD1. Sequenced: whole blood. The receptor was derived from an adult who was a healthcare worker with PCR-confirmed SARS-CoV-2 infection or an uninfected control (not recorded which). CDR3 nucleotides: TGTGCCAGCAGTCCTGACAGGGAGCGAGGCTACACCTTC. Protein: CASSPDRERGYTF.